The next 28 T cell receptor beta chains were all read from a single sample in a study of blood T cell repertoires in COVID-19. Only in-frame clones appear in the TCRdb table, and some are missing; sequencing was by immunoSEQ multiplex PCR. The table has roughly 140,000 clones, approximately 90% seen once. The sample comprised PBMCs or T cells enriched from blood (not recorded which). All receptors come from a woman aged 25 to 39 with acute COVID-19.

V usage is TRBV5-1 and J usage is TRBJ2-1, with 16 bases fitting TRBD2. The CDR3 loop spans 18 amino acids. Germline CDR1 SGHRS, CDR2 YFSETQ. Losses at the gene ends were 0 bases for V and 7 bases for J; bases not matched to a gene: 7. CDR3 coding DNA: TGCGCCAGCAGCTTGGTCCCGGGACTAGCGGGAGGGCCAAATGAGCAGTTCTTC. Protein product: CASSLVPGLAGGPNEQFF.

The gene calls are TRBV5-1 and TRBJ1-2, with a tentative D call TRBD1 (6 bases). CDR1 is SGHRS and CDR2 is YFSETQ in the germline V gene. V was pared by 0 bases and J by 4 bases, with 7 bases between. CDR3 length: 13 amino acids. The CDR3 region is CASSLVGAYGYTF. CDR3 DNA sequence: TGCGCCAGCAGCTTGGTGGGGGCCTATGGCTACACCTTC.

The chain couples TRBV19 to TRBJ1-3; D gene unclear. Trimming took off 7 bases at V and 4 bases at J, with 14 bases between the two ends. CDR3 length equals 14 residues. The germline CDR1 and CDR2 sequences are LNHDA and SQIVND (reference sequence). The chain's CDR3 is CASTLGVVGNTIYF. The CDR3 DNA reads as TGTGCCAGTACCCTCGGGGTTGTCGGAAACACCATATATTTT.

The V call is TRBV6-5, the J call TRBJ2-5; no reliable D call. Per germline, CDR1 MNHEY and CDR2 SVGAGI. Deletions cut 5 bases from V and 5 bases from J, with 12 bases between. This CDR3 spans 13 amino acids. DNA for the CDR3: TGTGCCAGCAGTCAACGATCGGTGGAGACCCAGTACTTC. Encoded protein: CASSQRSVETQYF.

Written as DNA, the CDR3 is TGTGCCAGCAGCCCCTGGGACAGCCTGAACACTGAAGCTTTCTTT. Amino acids: CASSPWDSLNTEAFF. The V call is TRBV3-1 (or the pseudogene TRBV3-2), the J call TRBJ1-1; 7 bases line up with TRBD1. The V segment lost 4 bases and the J segment 0 bases; nucleotides outside the gene matches: 5. The CDR3 sequence is 15 residues long. Germline loops: CDR1 LGHDT, CDR2 YNNKEL (reference sequence).

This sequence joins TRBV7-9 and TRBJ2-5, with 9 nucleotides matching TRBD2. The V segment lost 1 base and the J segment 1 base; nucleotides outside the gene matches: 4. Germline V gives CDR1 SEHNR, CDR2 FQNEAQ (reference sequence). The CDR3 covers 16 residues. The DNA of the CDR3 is TGTGCCAGCAGCTTAGGGTTGACTAGCGGCCAAGAGACCCAGTACTTC. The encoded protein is CASSLGLTSGQETQYF.

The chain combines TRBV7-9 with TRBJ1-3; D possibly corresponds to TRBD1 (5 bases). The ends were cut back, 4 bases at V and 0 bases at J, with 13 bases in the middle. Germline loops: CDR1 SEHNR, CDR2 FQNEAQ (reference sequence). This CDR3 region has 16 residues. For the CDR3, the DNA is TGTGCCAGCAGCTCCAGGGCGCAGAGCTCTGGAAACACCATATATTTT. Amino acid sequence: CASSSRAQSSGNTIYF.

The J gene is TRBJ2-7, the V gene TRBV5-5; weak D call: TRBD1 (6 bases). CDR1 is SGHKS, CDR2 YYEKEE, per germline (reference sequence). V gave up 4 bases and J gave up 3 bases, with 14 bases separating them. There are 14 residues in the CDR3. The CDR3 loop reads CASSIRTAHYEQYF. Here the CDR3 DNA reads TGTGCCAGCAGCATAAGGACAGCGCACTACGAGCAGTACTTC. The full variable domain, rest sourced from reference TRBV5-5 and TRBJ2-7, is DAGVTQSPTHLIKTRGQQVTLRCSPISGHKSVSWYQQVLGQGPQFIFQYYEKEERGRGNFPDRFSARQFPNYSSELNVNALLLGDSALYLCASSIRTAHYEQYFGPGTRLTVT.

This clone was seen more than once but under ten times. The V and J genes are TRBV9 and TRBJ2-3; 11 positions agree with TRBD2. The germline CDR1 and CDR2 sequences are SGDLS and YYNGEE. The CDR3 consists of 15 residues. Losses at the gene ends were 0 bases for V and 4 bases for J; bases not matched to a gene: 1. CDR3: CASSVDSGRADTQYF. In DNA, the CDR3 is TGTGCCAGCAGCGTAGATAGCGGGAGGGCAGATACGCAGTATTTT.

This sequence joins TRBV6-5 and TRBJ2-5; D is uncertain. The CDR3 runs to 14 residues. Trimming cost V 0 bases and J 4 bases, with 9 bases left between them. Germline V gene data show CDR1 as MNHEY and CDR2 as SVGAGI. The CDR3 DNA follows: TGTGCCAGCAGTTACTCGGCTGAGGTAGAGACCCAGTACTTC. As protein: CASSYSAEVETQYF.

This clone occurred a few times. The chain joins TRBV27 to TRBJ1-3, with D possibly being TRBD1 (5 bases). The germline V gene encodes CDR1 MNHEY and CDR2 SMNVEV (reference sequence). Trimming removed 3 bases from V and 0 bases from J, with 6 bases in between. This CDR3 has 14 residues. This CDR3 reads CASSLGGSGNTIYF. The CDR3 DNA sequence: TGTGCCAGCAGTTTGGGGGGCTCTGGAAACACCATATATTTT.

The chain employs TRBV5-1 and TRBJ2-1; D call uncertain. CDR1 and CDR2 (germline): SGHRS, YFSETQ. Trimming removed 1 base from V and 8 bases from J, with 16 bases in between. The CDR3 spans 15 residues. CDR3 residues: CASSLNPPVGDEQFF. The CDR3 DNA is TGCGCCAGCAGCTTGAATCCCCCCGTGGGCGATGAGCAGTTCTTC.

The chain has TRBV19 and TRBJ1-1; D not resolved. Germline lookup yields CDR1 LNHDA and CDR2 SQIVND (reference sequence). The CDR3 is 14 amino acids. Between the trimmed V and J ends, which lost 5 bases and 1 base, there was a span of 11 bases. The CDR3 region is CASSPTAGNTEAFF. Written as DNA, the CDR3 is TGTGCCAGTAGTCCCACGGCAGGGAACACTGAAGCTTTCTTT.

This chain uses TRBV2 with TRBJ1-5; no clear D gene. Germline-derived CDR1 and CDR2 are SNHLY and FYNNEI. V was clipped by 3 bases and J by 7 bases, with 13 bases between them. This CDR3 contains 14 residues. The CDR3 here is CASSESGVVQPQHF. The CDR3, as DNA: TGTGCCAGCAGTGAGAGCGGGGTCGTACAGCCCCAGCATTTT.

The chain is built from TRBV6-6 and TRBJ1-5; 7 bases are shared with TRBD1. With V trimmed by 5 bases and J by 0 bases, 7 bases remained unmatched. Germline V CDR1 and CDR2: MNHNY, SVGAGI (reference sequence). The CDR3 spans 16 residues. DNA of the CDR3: TGTGCCAGCAGTCGACAAGAGGGGGCTAGCAATCAGCCCCAGCATTTT. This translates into CASSRQEGASNQPQHF.

CDR3: CASSEGQGNYGYTF. CDR3 DNA sequence: TGTGCCAGCAGTGAAGGACAGGGAAACTATGGCTACACCTTC. J is TRBJ1-2 and V is TRBV2; 7 bases match TRBD1. CDR3 length: 14 amino acids. Trimming took 1 base from V and 2 from J; bases not matched to a gene: 1. CDR1 and CDR2 from the germline V gene are SNHLY and FYNNEI.

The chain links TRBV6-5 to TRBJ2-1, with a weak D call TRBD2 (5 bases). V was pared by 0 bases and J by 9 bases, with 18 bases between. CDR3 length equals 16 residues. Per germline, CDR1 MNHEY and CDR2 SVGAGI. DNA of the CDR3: TGTGCCAGCAGTTACTCGGCGTTAGCGCTAAAGGGTGAGCAGTTCTTC. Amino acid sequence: CASSYSALALKGEQFF.

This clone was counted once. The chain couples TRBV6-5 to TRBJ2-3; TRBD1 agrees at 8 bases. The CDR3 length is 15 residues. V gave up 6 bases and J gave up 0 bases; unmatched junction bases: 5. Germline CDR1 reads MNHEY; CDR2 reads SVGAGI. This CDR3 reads CASRQGVASTDTQYF. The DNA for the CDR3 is TGTGCCAGCAGACAGGGGGTTGCTAGCACAGATACGCAGTATTTT.

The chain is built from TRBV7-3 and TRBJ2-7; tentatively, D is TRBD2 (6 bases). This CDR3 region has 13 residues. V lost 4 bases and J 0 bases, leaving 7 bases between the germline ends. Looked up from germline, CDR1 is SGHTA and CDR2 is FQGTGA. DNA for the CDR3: TGTGCCAGCAGCTCGGGACTCTCCTACGAGCAGTACTTC. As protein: CASSSGLSYEQYF.

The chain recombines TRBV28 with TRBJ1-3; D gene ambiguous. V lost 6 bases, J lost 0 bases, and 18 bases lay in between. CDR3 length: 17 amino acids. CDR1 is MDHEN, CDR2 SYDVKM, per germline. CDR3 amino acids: CASSVLSVSFSGNTIYF. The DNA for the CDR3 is TGTGCCAGCAGCGTACTCTCTGTCTCCTTCTCTGGAAACACCATATATTTT.

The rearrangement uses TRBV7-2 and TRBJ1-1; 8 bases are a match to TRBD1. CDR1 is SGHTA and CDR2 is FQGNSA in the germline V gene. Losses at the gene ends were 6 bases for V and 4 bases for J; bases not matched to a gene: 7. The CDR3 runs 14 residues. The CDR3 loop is CASSSTGVGTEAFF. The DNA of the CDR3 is TGTGCCAGCAGTTCGACAGGGGTGGGCACTGAAGCTTTCTTT.

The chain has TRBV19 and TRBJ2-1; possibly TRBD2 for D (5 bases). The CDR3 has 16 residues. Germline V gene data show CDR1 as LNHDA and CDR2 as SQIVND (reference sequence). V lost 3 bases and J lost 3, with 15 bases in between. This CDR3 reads CASSITRTGSYNEQFF. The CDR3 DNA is TGTGCCAGTAGTATTACCAGGACGGGAAGCTACAATGAGCAGTTCTTC.

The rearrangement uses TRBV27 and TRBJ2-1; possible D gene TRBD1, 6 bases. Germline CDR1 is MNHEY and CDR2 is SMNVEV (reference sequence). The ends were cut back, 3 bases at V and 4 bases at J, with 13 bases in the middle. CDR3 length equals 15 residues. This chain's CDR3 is CASSFWTAPYNEQFF. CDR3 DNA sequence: TGTGCCAGCAGTTTCTGGACAGCCCCATACAATGAGCAGTTCTTC.

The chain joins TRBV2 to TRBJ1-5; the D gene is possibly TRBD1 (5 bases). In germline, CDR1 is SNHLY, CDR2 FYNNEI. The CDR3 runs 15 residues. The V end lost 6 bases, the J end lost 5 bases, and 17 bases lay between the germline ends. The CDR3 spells CASSNAGSRDQPQHF. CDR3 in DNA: TGTGCCAGCAGCAACGCAGGGTCCCGGGATCAGCCCCAGCATTTT.

CDR3 protein: CAISESGASGDFNEQFF. The CDR3 DNA sequence: TGTGCCATCAGTGAGTCAGGGGCTAGCGGGGACTTCAATGAGCAGTTCTTC. The V and J genes are TRBV10-3 and TRBJ2-1, with 9 bases lining up with TRBD2. V was pared by 0 bases and J by 6 bases, with 9 bases of the junction left unmatched. The CDR3 has 17 amino acids. Germline-derived CDR1 and CDR2 are ENHRY and SYGVKD.

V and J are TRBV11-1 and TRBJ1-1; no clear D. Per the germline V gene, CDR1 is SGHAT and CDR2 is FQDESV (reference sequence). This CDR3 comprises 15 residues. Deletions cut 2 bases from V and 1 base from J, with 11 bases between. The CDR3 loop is CASSLLEGANTEAFF. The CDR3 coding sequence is TGTGCCAGCAGCTTACTAGAGGGTGCGAACACTGAAGCTTTCTTT.

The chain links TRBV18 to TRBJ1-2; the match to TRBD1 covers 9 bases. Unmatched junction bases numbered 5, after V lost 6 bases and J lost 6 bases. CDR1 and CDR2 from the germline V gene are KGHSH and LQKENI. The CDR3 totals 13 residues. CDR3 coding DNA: TGTGCCAGCTCCCGGGACAGGGAAGATGGCTACACCTTC. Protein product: CASSRDREDGYTF.

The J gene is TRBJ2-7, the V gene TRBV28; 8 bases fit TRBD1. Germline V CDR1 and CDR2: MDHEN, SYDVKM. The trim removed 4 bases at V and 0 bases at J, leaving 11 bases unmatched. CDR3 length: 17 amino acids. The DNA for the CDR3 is TGTGCCAGCAGTTGGAGTCACCGGGACAGGAGCTCCTACGAGCAGTACTTC. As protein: CASSWSHRDRSSYEQYF. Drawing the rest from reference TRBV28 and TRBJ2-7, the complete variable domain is DVKVTQSSRYLVKRTGEKVFLECVQDMDHENMFWYRQDPGLGLRLIYFSYDVKMKEKGDIPEGYSVSREKKERFSLILESASTNQTSMYLCASSWSHRDRSSYEQYFGPGTRLTVT.